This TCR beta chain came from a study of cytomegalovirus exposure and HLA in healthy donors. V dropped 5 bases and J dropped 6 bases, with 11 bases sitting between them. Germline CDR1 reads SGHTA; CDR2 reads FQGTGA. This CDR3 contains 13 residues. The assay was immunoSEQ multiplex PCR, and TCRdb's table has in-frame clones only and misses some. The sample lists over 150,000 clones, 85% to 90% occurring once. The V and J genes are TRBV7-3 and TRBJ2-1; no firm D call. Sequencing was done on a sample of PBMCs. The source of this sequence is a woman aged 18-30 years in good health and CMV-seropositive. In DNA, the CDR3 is TGTGCCAGCAGCCCGGGTACCCCCAATGAGCAGTTCTTC. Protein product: CASSPGTPNEQFF.